This T cell receptor beta chain was recovered during a study of cytomegalovirus exposure and HLA in healthy donors listed by TCRdb under 2017. For context, the study as a whole: An earlier analysis of about 530 of the donors reported 276 Gb of sequence data and 100 million to 120 million unique TCR beta sequences obtained from around 170 million T cells. About 300 gigabases of sequencing data and approximately 80 million unique TCR sequences were included in an early release covering 550 to 800 HLA-typed donors. Of the 300 to 500 genotyped donors, over 80% were placed in the genetic ancestry cluster associated with self-reported Caucasian donors. The study aimed to test whether signatures of past pathogen exposure could be identified by cataloging public T cell receptors. The study used immunosequencing to profile the T cell repertoires of around 600 subjects and linked those repertoires to cytomegalovirus serostatus. Along with the roughly 710-subject first cohort, a separate validation cohort of some 130 different subjects was used. To predict cytomegalovirus infection status, the study combined high-throughput TCR immunosequencing, statistical association of individual TCRs with disease status, and machine learning. A later analysis re-examined previously published TCR beta repertoires from more than 650 donors and added high-resolution HLA genotyping to investigate patterns of TCR occurrence. In the later analysis, no new phenotypic data were used to find candidate immune exposures; instead, reliance was placed on TCR beta sequences and their occurrence across donors. An earlier analysis of about 600 of the donors used high-throughput TCR beta sequencing to judge whether each TCR beta V gene segment behaved as functional or pseudogenic. Donor age, sex, ethnicity and CMV serostatus were collected together with the repertoire data. A later genetic analysis used genome-wide SNP genotypes for about 65% of the roughly 670 donors, treating that subset as a discovery cohort. All discovery cohort repertoires had been generated on a single sequencing platform. Class I and class II HLA loci were covered by the typing at four-digit resolution. The number of donors typed differed by locus, with roughly 620-630 for A, B, C, DRB1 and DQB1, 522 for DQA1, nearly 610 for DPA1, and around 460 for DPB1. Four or five DR-DQ haplotypes were handled as single units for association and clustering, since linkage in the cohort was strong. Among around 400 genotyped donors of the cohort, an average of roughly 230,000 unique TCR beta nucleotide sequences was sequenced per donor, of which roughly 17% were non-productive.

A note on this clone: Its antigen has not been determined. Base qualities are missing; no much larger clone stands one base away.

In total, approximately 700 healthy bone marrow donors made up the cohort. All cohort members were sampled while nominally healthy, although unrecorded immune exposures were likely present. The donor tested CMV seronegative and was one of the 352 seronegative cohort members. Every donor gave a peripheral blood sample, and the peripheral blood mononuclear cells from that sample were used for TCR beta sequencing. The Qiagen DNeasy Blood Extraction Kit was used to extract genomic DNA from the blood cell samples. What the authors observed across the whole study: In a later analysis, several top co-occurrence clusters were reported to appear linked to parvovirus B19, influenza, CMV and Epstein-Barr virus. A later analysis found that HLA-associated TCR beta chains were more clonally expanded and had lower generation probabilities than equally common non-associated chains. According to a later genetic analysis, donors in an Asian-associated ancestry cluster had fewer N-insertions in productive TCRs than the approximately 690-donor mean. In vitro tests confirmed that a few of the cytomegalovirus-associated TCR beta chains recognize cytomegalovirus antigens. In both the original and validation cohorts, the classifier was reported to diagnose cytomegalovirus status with high specificity and sensitivity. The authors suggested that the approach could potentially be generalized to other disease states and immunological phenotypes. A further reported finding was that TCR beta sequences accurately predicted the HLA-A and HLA-B alleles for most subjects in the first cohort. A later analysis associated 16,951 TCR beta sequences with specific HLA alleles at a false discovery rate of 0.05. A later analysis found that most CMV-associated TCR beta chains appeared HLA-restricted, with HLA associations seemingly driven largely by CMV exposure. A later analysis found that TCR association rates varied across HLA loci, with DRB1 alleles showing the most associated TCRs and HLA-C alleles the fewest. Assigning TCR associations to individual alleles was difficult when HLA alleles, especially DR and DQ, strongly co-occurred. A group of highly shared sequence variants was considered likely to be a technical artifact of the sequencing pipeline. In a later genetic analysis, a missense DCLRE1C variant was associated with V-gene and J-gene trimming of TCR beta chains, and the association was replicated in an independent cohort. In an earlier analysis of fewer than 750 of the donors, most TCR beta V segments were observed in productive rearrangements about 87% or about 30% of the time, broadly matching IMGT annotations. The only immune exposure information available for the cohort was CMV serostatus. While some public TCRs were present in many individuals, most TCR sequences turned up only very rarely across donors. Linkage disequilibrium might explain the correlated functional status among segregating V segments, but an unknown experimental factor could not be excluded. Only TCR beta chains were sequenced in this cohort, and the absence of alpha or paired-chain data limited detectable features. The earlier analysis of around 600 of the donors excluded some 15 rarely observed V segments, including chromosome 9 orphons, because counts were too low. The study listed approximately 160 TCR beta chains as associated with cytomegalovirus. HLA typing was unavailable for some donors at each locus, so association tests used only the typed subset. Some IMGT-functional V segments, including TRBV6-2 and TRBV6-3, could not be distinguished by the 87-base-pair reads and were therefore excluded. Presence/absence analyses assumed roughly uniform sequencing depth across donors, an assumption that may not hold.

Libraries were made using the immunoSEQ multiplex PCR assay. For the multiplex PCR, a mixture combining 60 forward primers for TCR Vbeta segments and 13 reverse primers for TCR Jbeta segments was used. Amplification of the CDR3 region of rearranged TCR beta genes was performed with a multiplex PCR assay on genomic DNA. Amplified TCR beta libraries were sequenced as 87-base-pair reads on the Illumina HiSeq System. Under the source paper's analysis protocol: Across the 500 to 750 repertoires, a later analysis counted about 81 million unique TCR beta chains, roughly 11 million of which were shared by at least two donors. Raw reads were error-corrected and collapsed into unique sequences by a nearest-neighbor algorithm in which closely related sequences were merged to remove PCR and sequencing errors. Alignment of CDR3 sequences to IMGT reference sequences was used to assign V, D and J gene segments. For a sequence to be retained, a match of at least six nucleotides was required to both a V gene segment and a J gene segment. A rearrangement was called productive if the CDR3 had no stop codons and remained in frame with V and J, and every other rearrangement was called non-productive. CDR3 was defined by IMGT convention, running from the second conserved V-encoded cysteine to the conserved J-encoded phenylalanine. The earlier analysis of approximately 500 of the donors excluded sequences that lacked an unambiguous match to a single V gene segment. In an earlier analysis of 587 of the donors, V segments were called functional above 56.7% productive rearrangements and were called segregating when the between-donor standard deviation exceeded 5%. A statistical classification framework was built for diagnosing cytomegalovirus status from the catalog of TCR beta chain sequences. V and J gene assignment, in a later analysis, came from comparing TCR nucleotide sequences with IMGT/GENE-DB human TR gene sequences. A later analysis assigned CDR3 sequences and most-parsimonious VDJ recombination scenarios with the TCRdist pipeline. A later analysis defined each TCR beta chain by its CDR3 amino acid sequence plus V-gene family, and excluded reads lacking a unique V-gene family. In a later analysis, 500 to 700 highly shared, low-generation-probability nucleotide sequences were removed to address suspected cross-contamination and a sequencing artifact. For each public chain, a later analysis derived a clonal expansion index from normalized ranks of inferred template counts within each repertoire. In a later analysis, generation probabilities were computed with a VDJ recombination model fitted to out-of-frame rearrangements, and the resulting probabilities were checked against IGoR. A later analysis scored TCR-TCR, TCR-HLA and TCR-CMV co-occurrence with hypergeometric tests, applying a repertoire-size bias correction to TCR pairs. A later analysis estimated false discovery rates by permuting HLA or CMV assignments 20 times. In a later analysis, co-occurring TCRs were grouped using DBSCAN, and TCRdist sequence similarity was added for clustering within HLA-allele-positive subsets. Repertoires with fewer than 30,000 or more than 120,000 public chains, plus five repertoires with anomalous nucleotide sharing, were excluded from co-occurrence clustering. TCRdb limited this immuneACCESS table to in-frame rearrangements with V and J called. A share of clones is missing; checked studies link under half to unresolved V genes, and the rest is unexplained. The V and J calls and clone size are taken from that table; D and trimming were inferred from the DNA. This sample gives some 150,000 clones in total; around 76% of them show up just once. The top ten clones comprise 2.8% of the sample.

The germline V end is reduced by 4 bases and the J end by 3 bases; junction bases left unmatched: 1. The germline V gene (reference sequence) sets CDR1 to LNHNV and CDR2 to YYDKDF. The CDR3 goes from the cysteine to the phenylalanine over 15 residues. The read is trimmed to its CDR3 DNA, 45 bases read in frame from base 1. The sequence derives from a male donor in good health and CMV-seronegative. Sequences were obtained from PBMCs. The chain is encoded by TRBV15 joined to TRBJ2-5; 14 nucleotides in the junction match TRBD2. The nucleotide sequence is given as TGTGCCACCAGCACGGGACTAGCGGGGGAAGAGACCCAGTACTTC. Translated, this gives CATSTGLAGEETQYF.